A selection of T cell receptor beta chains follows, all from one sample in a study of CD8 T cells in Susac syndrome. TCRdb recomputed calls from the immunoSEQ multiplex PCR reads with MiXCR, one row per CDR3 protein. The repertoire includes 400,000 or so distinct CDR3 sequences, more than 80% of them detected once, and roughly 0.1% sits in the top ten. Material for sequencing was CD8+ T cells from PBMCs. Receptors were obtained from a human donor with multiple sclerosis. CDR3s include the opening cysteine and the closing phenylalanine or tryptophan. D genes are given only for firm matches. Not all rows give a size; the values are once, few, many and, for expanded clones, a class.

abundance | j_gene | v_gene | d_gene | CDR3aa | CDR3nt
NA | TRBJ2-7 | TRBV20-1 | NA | CSANSHGQESYEQYF | TGCAGTGCTAACTCCCACGGGCAGGAGTCCTACGAGCAGTACTTC
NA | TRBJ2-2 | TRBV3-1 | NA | CASSQELQSNTGELFF | TGTGCCAGCAGCCAAGAATTACAGTCGAACACCGGGGAGCTGTTTTTT
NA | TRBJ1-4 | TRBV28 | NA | CASSQTAEKLFF | TGTGCCAGCAGTCAGACTGCCGAAAAACTGTTTTTT
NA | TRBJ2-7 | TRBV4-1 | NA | CASSQDRTESYEQYF | TGCGCCAGCAGCCAAGATAGGACAGAGTCCTACGAGCAGTACTTC
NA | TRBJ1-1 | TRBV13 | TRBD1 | CASSPGGQGENTEAFF | TGTGCCAGCAGCCCGGGGGGACAGGGAGAAAACACTGAAGCTTTCTTT
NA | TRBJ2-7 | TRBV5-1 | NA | CASSRYNEQYF | TGCGCCAGCAGCCGATACAACGAGCAGTACTTC
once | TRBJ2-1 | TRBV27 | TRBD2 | CASSLPGTSARSYNEQFF | TGTGCCAGCAGTTTGCCCGGGACTAGCGCCCGCTCCTACAATGAGCAGTTCTTC
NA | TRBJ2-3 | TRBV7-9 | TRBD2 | CASSFNLLAATDTQYF | TGTGCCAGCAGCTTCAATCTACTAGCGGCCACAGATACGCAGTATTTT
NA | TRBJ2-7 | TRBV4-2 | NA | CASSQDPGQTFSYEQYF | TGTGCCAGCAGCCAAGATCCTGGTCAGACGTTCTCCTACGAGCAGTACTTC
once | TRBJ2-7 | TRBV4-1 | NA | CASSHLDSNSYEQYF | TGCGCCAGCAGCCACTTGGACAGTAACTCCTACGAGCAGTACTTC
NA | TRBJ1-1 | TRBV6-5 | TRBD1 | CASSYVPGQGWNTEAFF | TGTGCCAGCAGTTACGTCCCGGGACAGGGGTGGAACACTGAAGCTTTCTTT
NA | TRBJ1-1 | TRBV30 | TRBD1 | CAWSVTGGTEAFF | TGTGCCTGGAGTGTAACAGGGGGCACTGAAGCTTTCTTT
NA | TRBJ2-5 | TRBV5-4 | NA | CASSLTWGPQETQYF | TGTGCCAGCAGCTTGACGTGGGGGCCACAAGAGACCCAGTACTTC
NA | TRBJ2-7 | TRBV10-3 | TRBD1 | CAISDQDRRFPYEQYF | TGTGCCATCAGTGACCAGGACAGGAGATTTCCCTACGAGCAGTACTTC
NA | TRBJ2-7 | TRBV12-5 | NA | CASGLVGDWEQYF | TGTGCTAGTGGTTTGGTTGGGGATTGGGAGCAGTACTTC
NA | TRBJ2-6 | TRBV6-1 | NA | CASSGLRDSSGANVLTF | TGTGCCAGCAGTGGCCTGCGGGACAGCTCTGGGGCCAACGTCCTGACTTTC
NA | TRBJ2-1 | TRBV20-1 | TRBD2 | CSASGGGDYNEQFF | TGCAGTGCTAGTGGCGGGGGGGACTACAATGAGCAGTTCTTC
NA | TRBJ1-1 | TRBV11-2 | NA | CASSLAGFPRDTEAFF | TGTGCCAGCAGCTTAGCTGGATTTCCGAGGGACACTGAAGCTTTCTTT
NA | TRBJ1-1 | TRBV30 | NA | CAWDTALYTEAFF | TGTGCCTGGGATACAGCCCTTTACACTGAAGCTTTCTTT
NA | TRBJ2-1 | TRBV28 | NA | CASSLRAGYNEQFF | TGTGCCAGCAGTTTAAGGGCCGGGTACAATGAGCAGTTCTTC